This TCR beta chain originates from a study of long-term antiretroviral therapy in people with HIV. As for the study in general: The earliest samples came about a decade before the 2015 immediate-ART recommendation.

Running of the v3.0 immunoSEQ assay took place at survey level. The protocol was immunoSEQ multiplex PCR, while the TCRdb copy is restricted to in-frame clones and leaves out a portion. The data hold about 28,000 clones, with 75% to 90% observed a single time. About this clone: Its target is not known.

Germline-derived CDR1 and CDR2 are SEHNR and FQNEAQ (reference sequence). The CDR3 covers 16 residues. V trimming: 6 bases; J trimming: 5 bases; junction bases outside the gene matches: 14. Study-wide results and limits: Diversity remained lower than transplant donor controls, even though it increased after ART.

Each contributor possessed a minimum of one pre-ART and a minimum of two post-ART PBMC samples. Every single participant having HIV got treatment inside the United States. This chain uses TRBV7-9 with TRBJ1-1, with 8 positions matching TRBD1. The sequenced sample was unsorted PBMCs, obtained nearly 2.9 years after starting antiretroviral therapy. The TCR originated in a young man with HIV. CDR3 amino acids: CASRPRQGRVGTEAFF. CDR3 bases: TGTGCCAGCAGGCCAAGACAGGGGAGGGTAGGGACTGAAGCTTTCTTT.